These 18 T cell receptor beta chains came from one sample sequenced in a study of T cell clonotyping in hematopoietic cell transplantation. Data came from immunoSEQ multiplex PCR; TCRdb stores just in-frame clones and leaves some out. The sample has over 10,000 clones; less than 75% are singletons. Sample: peripheral blood mononuclear cells, taken 180 days after allogeneic stem cell transplant. These receptors were taken from a male patient between 55 and 70 years old who had an allogeneic stem cell transplant from an unrelated donor, so the T cells may come from the graft donor. Some clones in this sample may be carry-over from other donors' samples.

The chain is built from TRBV9 and TRBJ1-2; a possible D gene is TRBD1 (6 bases). V was clipped by 4 bases and J by 4 bases, with 11 bases between them. The CDR3 is made up of 13 amino acids. Per the germline V gene, CDR1 is SGDLS and CDR2 is YYNGEE. This CDR3 is CASSTRGRYGYTF. DNA for the CDR3: TGTGCCAGCAGCACTCGGGGGCGCTATGGCTACACCTTC.

The V call is TRBV7-3, the J call TRBJ1-1; 7 bases align to TRBD1. With V trimmed by 2 bases and J by 4 bases, 7 bases remained unmatched. The CDR3 length is 15 residues. CDR1 is SGHTA and CDR2 is FQGTGA in the germline V gene. The CDR3 sequence: CASSLEGGWSTEAFF. CDR3 DNA: TGTGCCAGCAGCTTAGAAGGGGGCTGGAGCACTGAAGCTTTCTTT.

V usage is TRBV4-1 and J usage is TRBJ2-5; 7 bases are shared with TRBD1. The germline gives CDR1 MGHRA, CDR2 YSYEKL. V was pared by 1 base and J by 1 base, with 6 bases of the junction left unmatched. This CDR3 is built from 16 residues. The CDR3 DNA sequence: TGCGCCAGCAGCCAAGCCGATGGGACAGTCCAAGAGACCCAGTACTTC. This gives the protein CASSQADGTVQETQYF.

V usage is TRBV7-9 and J usage is TRBJ1-2, with D possibly being TRBD1 (6 bases). There are 13 residues in the CDR3. Germline values: CDR1 SEHNR, CDR2 FQNEAQ (reference sequence). The germline V and J ends were trimmed by 5 bases and 8 bases, with 15 bases remaining between them. The CDR3 coding sequence is TGTGCCAGCAGCCTGACAGGAATAACAGGCTACACCTTC. This encodes CASSLTGITGYTF.

As for this clone: The germline gene is not matched at one end of the junction; a read error may be the cause. The chain has TRBV9 and TRBJ1-2; D is possibly TRBD1 (5 bases). The CDR3 consists of 12 residues. Germline CDR1 SGDLS, CDR2 YYNGEE. The CDR3 nucleotides read TGTGCCAGCAGCCGGGGGGACTATAGCTACACCTTC. This gives the protein CASSRGDYSYTF.

V is TRBV27 and J is TRBJ1-1; D unclear. V was pared by 7 bases and J by 3 bases, with 9 bases between. Looked up from germline, CDR1 is MNHEY and CDR2 is SMNVEV (reference sequence). The CDR3 spans 12 residues. The CDR3 spells CASIGQHTEAFF. The CDR3 bases are TGTGCCAGCATTGGGCAGCACACTGAAGCTTTCTTT.

The chain recombines TRBV29-1 with TRBJ1-2; D is uncertain. The ends were cut back, 3 bases at V and 5 bases at J, with 13 bases in the middle. CDR1 and CDR2 from the germline V gene are SQVTM and ANQGSEA. The CDR3 loop spans 13 amino acids. CDR3 amino acids: CSVDSWTSYGYTF. In DNA, the CDR3 is TGCAGCGTTGACAGTTGGACCTCATATGGCTACACCTTC.

The rearrangement joins TRBV6-6 to TRBJ1-3, with 9 bases identical to TRBD1. The V gene's germline CDR1 is MNHNY and CDR2 SVGAGI (reference sequence). The CDR3 totals 15 residues. J lost 3 bases, V lost 0 bases, and 0 bases had no gene match. The CDR3 region has the DNA TGTGCCAGCAGTTACTCGACAGGGGGTGGAAACACCATATATTTT. Residues: CASSYSTGGGNTIYF.

This clone was picked up one time. This chain uses TRBV28 with TRBJ1-5; the match to TRBD1 covers 9 bases. This CDR3 is 13 amino acids long. Germline CDR1 reads MDHEN; CDR2 reads SYDVKM. V lost 8 bases, J lost 6 bases, and 5 bases stayed unmatched. CDR3 sequence reads: CASGTGLSQPQHF. CDR3 DNA: TGTGCCAGCGGGACAGGGTTGAGTCAGCCCCAGCATTTT.

The chain combines TRBV2 with TRBJ1-4; D uncertain. Germline V gene sequence: CDR1 SNHLY, CDR2 FYNNEI. Trimming shortened V by 10 bases and J by 8 bases, and 14 bases separated the two germline ends. The CDR3 is 12 amino acids. CDR3 in DNA: TGTGCCACGAGCGCGGCGGCAGAAAAACTGTTTTTT. This gives the protein CATSAAAEKLFF.

The chain couples TRBV19 to TRBJ2-5; D is unclear. With 3 bases removed from V and 4 bases from J, the gap between germline ends came to 9 bases. The CDR3 is made up of 13 amino acids. Germline assignment: CDR1 LNHDA and CDR2 SQIVND (reference sequence). As DNA, the CDR3 is TGTGCCAGTAGTATTACCCCGGCAGAGACCCAGTACTTC. Its protein product is CASSITPAETQYF.

The chain has TRBV2 and TRBJ1-2, with D perhaps matching TRBD1 (5 bases). The CDR3 spans 15 residues. Germline CDR1 and CDR2: SNHLY and FYNNEI. Trimming pared 6 bases from V and 8 bases from J, leaving 22 bases between. CDR3 in DNA: TGTGCCAGCAGGGTTCCGGGACGCAACCTATGGGGCTACACCTTC. As protein: CASRVPGRNLWGYTF.

This sequence joins TRBV7-8 and TRBJ2-5; TRBD2 agrees at 11 bases. J gave up 5 bases and V 1 base, and 6 bases lay outside the gene matches. Germline V gene lookup returns CDR1 SGHVS and CDR2 FQNEAQ. This CDR3 is 16 amino acids long. The CDR3, as DNA: TGTGCCAGCAGCTTAGTCCCTAGCGGGGGGCGGGAGACCCAGTACTTC. Amino acid sequence: CASSLVPSGGRETQYF.

The CDR3 reads CASGVDSPEQYF. CDR3 nucleotide sequence: TGTGCCAGCGGAGTAGACAGCCCCGAGCAGTACTTC. The V gene is TRBV6-6, the J gene TRBJ2-7, with D possibly TRBD1 on 5 matching bases. This CDR3 contains 12 residues. Trimming removed 8 bases from V and 6 bases from J, with 14 bases in between. Germline CDR1 MNHNY, CDR2 SVGAGI (reference sequence).

This chain uses TRBV7-2 with TRBJ1-6; possible D gene TRBD1, 5 bases. The V gene's germline CDR1 is SGHTA and CDR2 FQGNSA. CDR3 size: 16 residues. Trimming shortened V by 1 base and J by 10 bases, and 17 bases separated the two germline ends. In DNA form, the CDR3 reads TGTGCCAGCAGCTTAGGGGCAGGGCGAAGAAGATCACCCCTCCACTTT. This encodes CASSLGAGRRRSPLHF.

The chain employs TRBV19 and TRBJ1-6; 7 bases align to TRBD1. This CDR3 comprises 15 residues. Unmatched junction bases numbered 2, after V lost 2 bases and J lost 4 bases. Germline V lookup: CDR1 LNHDA, CDR2 SQIVND (reference sequence). CDR3 bases: TGTGCCAGTAGTATACGGACAGGTTATAATTCACCCCTCCACTTT. This encodes CASSIRTGYNSPLHF.

The V call is TRBV6-6, the J call TRBJ1-5, with 9 bases fitting TRBD1. Losses at the gene ends were 10 bases for V and 6 bases for J; bases not matched to a gene: 7. The germline V gene encodes CDR1 MNHNY and CDR2 SVGAGI (reference sequence). The CDR3 contains 13 residues. CDR3 protein: CATGDREAQPQHF. In DNA form, the CDR3 reads TGTGCCACCGGGGACAGGGAGGCTCAGCCCCAGCATTTT.

The chain employs TRBV11-2 and TRBJ1-2; D is ambiguous. Germline CDR1 SGHAT, CDR2 FQNNGV. Trimming removed 1 base from V and 6 bases from J, with 12 bases in between. This CDR3 has 14 amino acids. CDR3 DNA sequence: TGTGCCAGCAGCTTAGCGACCCAAAACAATGGCTACACCTTC. Amino acids: CASSLATQNNGYTF.